These 8 T cell receptor beta chains were all obtained from the same sample, sequenced in a study of shared clonotypes between healthy human individuals. Clones were read by immunoSEQ multiplex PCR, and TCRdb kept only the in-frame ones, dropping some. Among about 1,900,000 clones, less than 95% were seen once, and the ten largest hold 1% to 1.5%. Selected positively for CCR7 and CD45RO-negative, naive CD8 cells excluded terminally differentiated effector memory CD45RA+ cells. The material sequenced was naive CD8+ T cells sorted from blood. All receptors come from a man younger than 35 in good health.

This clone was picked up one time. V gene TRBV5-1 combines with J gene TRBJ2-7, with 12 bases that match TRBD1. J gave up 3 bases and V 4 bases, and 5 bases lay outside the gene matches. Germline V gives CDR1 SGHRS, CDR2 YFSETQ. The CDR3 consists of 15 residues. The CDR3 DNA reads TGCGCCAGCAGCGAAGGGACAGGGGGCGACTACGAGCAGTACTTC. Translation gives CASSEGTGGDYEQYF.

The rearrangement joins TRBV11-2 to TRBJ2-5, with 9 bases aligning to TRBD1. The CDR3 extends over 16 amino acids. After removal of 0 bases from V and 3 bases from J, the junction contained 5 bases not matched to a gene. Per the germline V gene, CDR1 is SGHAT and CDR2 is FQNNGV. CDR3: CASSLDLRTGEETQYF. CDR3 in DNA: TGTGCCAGCAGCTTAGATCTCCGGACAGGGGAAGAGACCCAGTACTTC.

In regard to this clone: In the same sample, other DNA sequences code for this CDR3. CDR3 DNA: TGTGCCAGTAGTTTGGGATCGAACACTGAAGCTTTCTTT. Translating it yields CASSLGSNTEAFF. The chain couples TRBV19 to TRBJ1-1; no reliable D call. Germline assignment: CDR1 LNHDA and CDR2 SQIVND (reference sequence). Trimming removed 5 bases at V and 1 base at J, with 8 bases between. This CDR3 has 13 amino acids.

The CDR3 nucleotides are TGTGCCAGCAGTGCCTCAGACACGTCTAGCGGGGAGTCCTACGAGCAGTACTTC. This encodes CASSASDTSSGESYEQYF. The chain is built from TRBV2 and TRBJ2-7; 9 bases agree with TRBD2. Trimming cost V 4 bases and J 1 base; bases outside gene matches: 14. This CDR3 comprises 18 residues. Germline CDR1 is SNHLY and CDR2 is FYNNEI.

The CDR3 DNA reads as TGTGCCAGTAGTGCGGGTTCTAGCACAGATACGCAGTATTTT. It specifies CASSAGSSTDTQYF. V is TRBV19 and J is TRBJ2-3; perhaps TRBD2 as D (5 bases). With 5 bases removed from V and 0 bases from J, the gap between germline ends came to 9 bases. This CDR3 has 14 residues. Germline CDR1 reads LNHDA; CDR2 reads SQIVND (reference sequence).

V gene TRBV28 combines with J gene TRBJ2-5; TRBD2 matches 10 bases. The J segment lost 5 bases and the V segment lost 7 bases, leaving 10 bases of the junction unmatched. Germline values: CDR1 MDHEN, CDR2 SYDVKM. This CDR3 spans 15 amino acids. The CDR3 DNA follows: TGTGCCAGCACCATCGGACTAGCGGCGCGGGAGACCCAGTACTTC. It specifies CASTIGLAARETQYF.

V and J are TRBV2 and TRBJ1-1, with 10 bases that match TRBD1. CDR1 and CDR2 from the germline V gene are SNHLY and FYNNEI. This CDR3 has 14 amino acids. Germline trimming cut 5 bases from V and 5 bases from J; bases unmatched to any gene: 5. The CDR3 DNA is TGTGCCAGCAGTTGGGACAGGGGTTGGACTGAAGCTTTCTTT. Encoded protein: CASSWDRGWTEAFF.

V and J are TRBV10-3 and TRBJ2-5; 8 nucleotides line up with TRBD1. Germline trimming cut 3 bases from V and 5 bases from J; bases unmatched to any gene: 11. The germline gives CDR1 ENHRY, CDR2 SYGVKD. The CDR3 has 16 amino acids. The CDR3 region has the DNA TGTGCCATCAGTGACCCCGACAGGGGCGGGGAGGAGACCCAGTACTTC. As protein: CAISDPDRGGEETQYF.